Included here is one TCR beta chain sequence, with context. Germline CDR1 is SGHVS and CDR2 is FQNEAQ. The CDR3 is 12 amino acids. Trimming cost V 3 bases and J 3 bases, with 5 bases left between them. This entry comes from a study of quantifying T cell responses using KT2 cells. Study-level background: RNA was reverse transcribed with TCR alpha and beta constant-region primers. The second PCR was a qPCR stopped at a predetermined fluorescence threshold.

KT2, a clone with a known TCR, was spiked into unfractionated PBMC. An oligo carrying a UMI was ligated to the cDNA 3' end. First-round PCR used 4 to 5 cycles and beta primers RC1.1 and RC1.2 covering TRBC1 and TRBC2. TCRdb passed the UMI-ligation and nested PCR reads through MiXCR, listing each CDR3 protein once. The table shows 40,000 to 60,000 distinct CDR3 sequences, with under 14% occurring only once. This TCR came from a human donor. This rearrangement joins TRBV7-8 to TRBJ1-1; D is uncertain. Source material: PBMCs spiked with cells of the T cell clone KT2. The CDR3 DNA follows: TGTGCCAGCAGCTTCACGGACACTGAAGCTTTCTTT. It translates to CASSFTDTEAFF.